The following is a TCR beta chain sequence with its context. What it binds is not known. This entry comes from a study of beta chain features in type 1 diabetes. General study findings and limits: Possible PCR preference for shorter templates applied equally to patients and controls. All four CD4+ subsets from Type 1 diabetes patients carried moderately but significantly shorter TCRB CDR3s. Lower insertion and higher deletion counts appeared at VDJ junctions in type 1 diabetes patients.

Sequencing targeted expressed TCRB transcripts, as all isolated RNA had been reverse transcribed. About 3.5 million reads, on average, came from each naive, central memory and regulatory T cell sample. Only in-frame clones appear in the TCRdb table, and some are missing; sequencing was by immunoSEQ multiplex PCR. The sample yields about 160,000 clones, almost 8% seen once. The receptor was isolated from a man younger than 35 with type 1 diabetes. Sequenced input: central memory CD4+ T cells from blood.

The DNA for the CDR3 is TGTGCCACCAGCAGGGGGGGCGGGGGCCGACAGACCCAGTACTTC. Amino acid sequence: CATSRGGGGRQTQYF. The V and J genes are TRBV15 and TRBJ2-5; maybe TRBD2 (7 bases). V dropped 3 bases and J dropped 6 bases, with 17 bases sitting between them. The CDR3 has 15 residues. Per the germline V gene, CDR1 is LNHNV and CDR2 is YYDKDF (reference sequence).